The next 28 T cell receptor beta chains were all read from a single sample in a study of beta chain features in type 1 diabetes. For these receptors, no antigen is known. Findings of the study overall: TCRB CDR3 length was moderately but significantly reduced in all four CD4+ subsets of Type 1 diabetes patients.

Of the isolated RNA, all was reverse transcribed, and so the sequenced material was expressed TCRB transcripts. TCRdb's table, derived via immunoSEQ multiplex PCR, lists solely in-frame clones and lacks some. The table has over 650,000 clones, over 13% seen once. The sequenced sample consisted of naive CD4+ T cells from blood. The receptors were gathered from a man younger than 30 with type 1 diabetes.

This clone was counted between two and nine times. The V gene is TRBV6-5, the J gene TRBJ2-1; D is possibly TRBD1 (5 bases). V lost 0 bases and J 6 bases, leaving 6 bases between the germline ends. Looked up from germline, CDR1 is MNHEY and CDR2 is SVGAGI. This CDR3 has 13 amino acids. This CDR3 is CASSYSTVNEQFF. The CDR3 DNA reads as TGTGCCAGCAGTTACTCGACAGTCAATGAGCAGTTCTTC.

The CDR3, as DNA: TGTGCCAGCAGTCCGGGACACTGGGGTAACTATGGCTACACCTTC. Translating gives CASSPGHWGNYGYTF. The rearrangement uses TRBV28 and TRBJ1-2; possible D gene TRBD1, 6 bases. The germline CDR1 and CDR2 sequences are MDHEN and SYDVKM. The CDR3 consists of 15 residues. V was clipped by 5 bases and J by 1 base, with 14 bases between them.

This rearrangement joins TRBV15 to TRBJ2-3, with unresolved D. The CDR3 is 13 residues long. The V end lost 11 bases, the J end lost 2 bases, and 14 bases lay between the germline ends. Germline CDR1 and CDR2: LNHNV and YYDKDF (reference sequence). The CDR3: CAAGWGYTDTQYF. CDR3 sequence (DNA): TGTGCCGCCGGGTGGGGATACACAGATACGCAGTATTTT.

The chain uses TRBV4-2 and TRBJ1-3, with 7 bases fitting TRBD1. Looked up from germline, CDR1 is LGHNA and CDR2 is YNFKEQ. V was pared by 4 bases and J by 2 bases, with 5 bases of the junction left unmatched. This CDR3 is built from 15 residues. In DNA, the CDR3 is TGTGCCAGCAGCCCACCCGACAGGGCTGGAAACACCATATATTTT. Protein: CASSPPDRAGNTIYF.

The chain carries TRBV9 and TRBJ2-3, with D possibly matching TRBD1 (6 bases). The germline CDR1 and CDR2 sequences are SGDLS and YYNGEE. The length of the CDR3 is 15 residues. V lost 3 bases to trimming and J lost 0 bases, with 11 bases between them. This CDR3 is CASSATGSSTDTQYF. The DNA for the CDR3 is TGTGCCAGCAGCGCGACAGGTTCTAGCACAGATACGCAGTATTTT.

The rearrangement uses TRBV5-1 and TRBJ2-7; weak D call: TRBD2 (5 bases). The V gene's germline CDR1 is SGHRS and CDR2 YFSETQ. This CDR3 comprises 15 residues. V was pared by 0 bases and J by 1 base, with 11 bases between. The DNA of the CDR3 is TGCGCCAGCAGCTTGGGGACTCCTTCTTCCTACGAGCAGTACTTC. Protein: CASSLGTPSSYEQYF.

This clone has only a few counts. The identical CDR3 is also encoded by other nucleotide sequences in the sample. V usage is TRBV30 and J usage is TRBJ2-7; maybe TRBD1 (6 bases). Trimming took off 2 bases at V and 4 bases at J, with 9 bases between the two ends. CDR1 is GTSNPN, CDR2 SVGIG, per germline (reference sequence). This CDR3 is built from 12 residues. DNA for the CDR3: TGTGCCTGGAGTACAGGGAGTTACGAGCAGTACTTC. It translates to CAWSTGSYEQYF. Complete variable domain (other parts from reference TRBV30 and TRBJ2-7): SQTIHQWPATLVQPVGSPLSLECTVEGTSNPNLYWYRQAAGRGLQLLFYSVGIGQISSEVPQNLSASRPQDRQFILSSKKLLLSDSGFYLCAWSTGSYEQYFGPGTRLTVT.

This clone appeared a few times. The chain is built from TRBV28 and TRBJ2-7; 10 bases agree with TRBD1. This CDR3 comprises 16 residues. Trimming took 5 bases from V and 4 from J; bases not matched to a gene: 11. Germline assignment: CDR1 MDHEN and CDR2 SYDVKM. The CDR3 sequence is CASSVSPGTGDYEQYF. The CDR3 coding sequence is TGTGCCAGCAGTGTATCCCCCGGGACAGGGGATTACGAGCAGTACTTC. Supplemented by reference TRBV28 and TRBJ2-7, the full variable domain reads DVKVTQSSRYLVKRTGEKVFLECVQDMDHENMFWYRQDPGLGLRLIYFSYDVKMKEKGDIPEGYSVSREKKERFSLILESASTNQTSMYLCASSVSPGTGDYEQYFGPGTRLTVT.

This sequence joins TRBV6-5 and TRBJ1-4; no clear D gene. The CDR3 sequence is 11 residues long. Trimming took off 7 bases at V and 4 bases at J, with 4 bases between the two ends. The germline V gene encodes CDR1 MNHEY and CDR2 SVGAGI. The CDR3 DNA reads as TGTGCCAGCACCCTTAATGAAAAACTGTTTTTT. Its translation: CASTLNEKLFF.

V gene TRBV6-5 combines with J gene TRBJ2-1; 9 nucleotides line up with TRBD2. Per the germline V gene, CDR1 is MNHEY and CDR2 is SVGAGI. CDR3 size: 16 residues. Germline trimming cut 2 bases from V and 9 bases from J; bases unmatched to any gene: 11. The CDR3 loop is CASSYPSPGLASEQFF. DNA for the CDR3: TGTGCCAGCAGTTACCCATCCCCGGGACTAGCAAGTGAGCAGTTCTTC.

V and J are TRBV7-9 and TRBJ2-7; 11 bases line up with TRBD1. The V gene end was trimmed by 7 bases and the J gene end by 5 bases; junction bases not matched to a gene: 10. Looked up from germline, CDR1 is SEHNR and CDR2 is FQNEAQ (reference sequence). This CDR3 has 15 residues. The CDR3, as DNA: TGTGCCAGCATCCTAACCGGGACAGGGGGAAACGAGCAGTACTTC. It codes for CASILTGTGGNEQYF. The variable domain in full, with the rest retrieved from reference TRBV7-9 and TRBJ2-7, is DTGVSQNPRHKITKRGQNVTFRCDPISEHNRLYWYRQTLGQGPEFLTYFQNEAQLEKSRLLSDRFSAERPKGSFSTLEIQRTEQGDSAMYLCASILTGTGGNEQYFGPGTRLTVT.

This chain links TRBV14 with TRBJ2-7; D is unresolved. The ends were cut back, 0 bases at V and 9 bases at J, with 6 bases in the middle. Germline loops: CDR1 SGHDN, CDR2 FVKESK. The CDR3 spans 11 residues. CDR3 bases: TGTGCCAGCAGCCAAGAAGAGTGGCAGTACTTC. Translation: CASSQEEWQYF. The variable domain in full, with the rest retrieved from reference TRBV14 and TRBJ2-7, is EAGVTQFPSHSVIEKGQTVTLRCDPISGHDNLYWYRRVMGKEIKFLLHFVKESKQDESGMPNNRFLAERTGGTYSTLKVQPAELEDSGVYFCASSQEEWQYFGPGTRLTVT.

This clone appeared a few times. This chain uses TRBV6-1 with TRBJ1-5; D remains unclear. This CDR3 has 12 residues. V was trimmed by 5 bases and J by 0 bases, leaving 2 bases between them. The germline gives CDR1 MNHNS, CDR2 SASEGT. The CDR3 loop reads CASSNSNQPQHF. The CDR3, as DNA: TGTGCCAGCAGTAATAGCAATCAGCCCCAGCATTTT.

This clone was counted only a few times. The V call is TRBV9, the J call TRBJ2-7; TRBD1 is a possible D gene (6 bases). The germline V gene has CDR1 SGDLS and CDR2 YYNGEE. V dropped 2 bases and J dropped 1 base, with 13 bases sitting between them. The length of the CDR3 is 15 residues. The CDR3 loop is CASSVHRAASYEQYF. Here the CDR3 DNA reads TGTGCCAGCAGCGTCCACAGGGCAGCTTCCTACGAGCAGTACTTC.

The chain couples TRBV20-1 to TRBJ2-1; D is unclear. Germline V gene data show CDR1 as DFQATT and CDR2 as SNEGSKA (reference sequence). This CDR3 has 11 amino acids. V shed 8 bases and J shed 0 bases, with 5 bases lying between them. The DNA for the CDR3 is TGCAGTCAGTCCTCCTACAATGAGCAGTTCTTC. Amino acid sequence: CSQSSYNEQFF.

The chain uses TRBV5-1 and TRBJ2-7; a possible D gene is TRBD2 (6 bases). CDR3 length: 13 amino acids. From germline, CDR1 is SGHRS and CDR2 YFSETQ. Trimming took 0 bases from V and 6 from J, leaving 10 bases between them. CDR3 sequence (DNA): TGCGCCAGCAGCTTGGGACTAGTCGGCGAGCAGTACTTC. Protein: CASSLGLVGEQYF.

In DNA, the CDR3 is TGTGCCAGCAGCTTCTTCGGGGAGCTGTTTTTT. Protein sequence: CASSFFGELFF. The chain has TRBV7-9 and TRBJ2-2, with D hard to call. CDR3 length: 11 amino acids. Germline assignment: CDR1 SEHNR and CDR2 FQNEAQ (reference sequence). Trimming took 3 bases from V and 7 from J, leaving 3 bases between them.

The chain carries TRBV18 and TRBJ2-7; D unclear. The CDR3 contains 11 residues. The ends were cut back, 8 bases at V and 7 bases at J, with 12 bases in the middle. Germline CDR1 KGHSH, CDR2 LQKENI. CDR3 loop: CASPSGEEQYF. The CDR3 DNA sequence: TGTGCCAGCCCGAGTGGGGAAGAGCAGTACTTC.

Regarding this clone: The sample carries other DNA sequences with the same CDR3. The rearrangement joins TRBV18 to TRBJ2-3, with D perhaps matching TRBD1 (5 bases). Germline V lookup: CDR1 KGHSH, CDR2 LQKENI. Trimming removed 2 bases from V and 0 bases from J, with 9 bases in between. CDR3 length equals 15 residues. In nucleotides, the CDR3 is TGTGCCAGCTCACCAAGCCAGGGTAGCACAGATACGCAGTATTTT. Protein sequence: CASSPSQGSTDTQYF.

V is TRBV7-9 and J is TRBJ1-2; 8 bases line up with TRBD1. The CDR3 covers 13 residues. Germline V lookup: CDR1 SEHNR, CDR2 FQNEAQ (reference sequence). After removal of 5 bases from V and 6 bases from J, the junction contained 5 bases not matched to a gene. As DNA, the CDR3 is TGTGCCAGCAGCCAGCAGGGGGCGGATGGCTACACCTTC. It is translated as CASSQQGADGYTF.

The chain combines TRBV30 with TRBJ1-4; 9 positions agree with TRBD1. Trimming at V came to 3 bases and at J to 4 bases, leaving 3 bases not matched to a gene. Germline CDR1 is GTSNPN and CDR2 is SVGIG (reference sequence). The CDR3 runs to 14 residues. CDR3 protein: CAWSEGQGNEKLFF. CDR3 DNA sequence: TGTGCCTGGAGCGAGGGACAGGGTAATGAAAAACTGTTTTTT.

V usage is TRBV4-3 and J usage is TRBJ2-7, with D possibly called TRBD1 or TRBD2 (6 bases each). The CDR3 consists of 16 residues. Trimming left V 5 bases short and J 0 bases short, with 17 bases between. The germline V gene has CDR1 LGHNA and CDR2 YSLEER. The CDR3: CASSDRWGESSYEQYF. The CDR3 DNA follows: TGCGCCAGCAGCGACAGGTGGGGGGAGAGCTCCTACGAGCAGTACTTC.

The chain links TRBV9 to TRBJ2-3; D is unclear. V gave up 0 bases and J gave up 4 bases, with 12 bases separating them. The CDR3 loop spans 15 amino acids. Germline assignment: CDR1 SGDLS and CDR2 YYNGEE. The chain's CDR3 is CASSVVGRWSDTQYF. The CDR3 DNA reads TGTGCCAGCAGCGTAGTCGGCAGGTGGTCAGATACGCAGTATTTT.

This clone was seen only once. V is TRBV28 and J is TRBJ1-1, with D perhaps matching TRBD1 (5 bases). V lost 6 bases and J lost 0, with 14 bases in between. The CDR3 length is 15 residues. Germline CDR1 MDHEN, CDR2 SYDVKM. The CDR3 DNA reads as TGTGCCAGCAGCTTAGCGGGGACGGTGAACACTGAAGCTTTCTTT. It encodes CASSLAGTVNTEAFF.

To note about this clone: This CDR3 is also generated by other DNA sequences in the sample. CDR3 DNA: TGTGCCAGCAGTTACTCGGGCCTAGCGGGCACAGATACGCAGTATTTT. Its translation is CASSYSGLAGTDTQYF. The rearrangement links TRBV6-5 to TRBJ2-3, with 7 bases aligning to TRBD2. CDR1 is MNHEY and CDR2 is SVGAGI in the germline V gene. J lost 1 base, V lost 0 bases, and 4 bases had no gene match. CDR3 length equals 16 residues.

The J gene is TRBJ1-1, the V gene TRBV7-2; tentative D call: TRBD1 (5 bases). CDR3 size: 14 residues. Germline V gene data show CDR1 as SGHTA and CDR2 as FQGNSA. The ends were cut back, 4 bases at V and 4 bases at J, with 13 bases in the middle. The CDR3 DNA follows: TGTGCCAGCAGCTCCCAGGGTATAAGCACTGAAGCTTTCTTT. It encodes CASSSQGISTEAFF.

This sequence joins TRBV7-2 and TRBJ2-7, with 10 bases aligning to TRBD2. V shed 5 bases, J shed 7 bases, and the junction held 8 bases outside the gene matches. The CDR3 is 14 amino acids. The germline gives CDR1 SGHTA, CDR2 FQGNSA. CDR3 in amino acids: CASSRLAGVVEQYF. CDR3 DNA sequence: TGTGCCAGCAGCCGTCTAGCGGGAGTAGTAGAGCAGTACTTC.

The gene calls are TRBV25-1 and TRBJ2-2, with 11 bases aligning to TRBD1. The CDR3 covers 14 residues. CDR1 MGHDK and CDR2 SYGVNS come from the germline V gene. Trimming removed 9 bases from V and 2 bases from J; junction bases left unmatched: 2. CDR3 protein: CASGQGANTGELFF. In nucleotides, the CDR3 is TGTGCCAGTGGACAGGGGGCCAACACCGGGGAGCTGTTTTTT.